This T cell receptor beta chain derives from a study of blood T cell repertoires in COVID-19. Data came from immunoSEQ multiplex PCR; TCRdb stores just in-frame clones and leaves some out. The sample contains fewer than 200,000 clones, 70% to 85% of which appear only once. With 8 bases clipped from V and 2 bases from J, the junction kept 2 bases outside the gene matches. The CDR3 spans 13 residues. This receptor was taken from a woman aged 70-85 years in a cohort exposed to, infected with or recovered from COVID-19 (not recorded which). The chain carries TRBV12-3 or TRBV12-4 and TRBJ2-2; TRBD1 aligns across 7 bases. Input material: PBMCs or T cells enriched from blood (not recorded which). The CDR3 reads CASGDSNTGELFF. In DNA, the CDR3 is TGTGCCAGCGGGGACAGTAACACCGGGGAGCTGTTTTTT.